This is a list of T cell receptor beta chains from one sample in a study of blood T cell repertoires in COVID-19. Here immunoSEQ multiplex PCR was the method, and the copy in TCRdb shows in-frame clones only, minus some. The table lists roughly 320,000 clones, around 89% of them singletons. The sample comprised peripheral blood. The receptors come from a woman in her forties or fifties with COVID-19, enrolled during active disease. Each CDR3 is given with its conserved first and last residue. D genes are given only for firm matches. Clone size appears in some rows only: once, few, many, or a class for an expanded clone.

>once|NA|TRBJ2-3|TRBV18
CASSPPSTDTQYF
TGTGCCAGCTCACCTCCTAGCACAGATACGCAGTATTTT
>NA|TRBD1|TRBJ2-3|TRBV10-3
CAISDSGTGSTDTQYF
TGTGCCATCAGTGACTCCGGGACAGGTAGCACAGATACGCAGTATTTT
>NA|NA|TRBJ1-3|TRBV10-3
CAISETQGSGNTIYF
TGTGCCATCAGTGAGACACAGGGCTCTGGAAACACCATATATTTT
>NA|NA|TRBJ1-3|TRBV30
CAWSQREVLSGNTIYF
TGTGCCTGGAGTCAACGGGAAGTCTTATCTGGAAACACCATATATTTT
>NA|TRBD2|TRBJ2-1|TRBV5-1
CASSPTSGWYNEQFF
TGCGCCAGCAGTCCCACTAGCGGCTGGTACAATGAGCAGTTCTTC
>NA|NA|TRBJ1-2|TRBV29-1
CSVDKPQTGRGGYTF
TGCAGCGTTGACAAACCCCAAACAGGTCGGGGGGGCTACACCTTC
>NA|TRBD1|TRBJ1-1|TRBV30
CAWSGDRDLRGAFF
TGTGCCTGGAGTGGGGACAGGGATCTACGCGGAGCTTTCTTT
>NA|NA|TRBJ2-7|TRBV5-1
CASSPEERSYEQYF
TGCGCCAGCAGCCCTGAGGAGCGGTCCTACGAGCAGTACTTC
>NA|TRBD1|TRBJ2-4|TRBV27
CASSLSVDRGFAGKNIQYF
TGTGCCAGCAGTTTATCGGTGGACAGGGGTTTTGCAGGCAAAAACATTCAGTACTTC
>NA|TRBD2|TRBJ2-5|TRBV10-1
CASSEIAGEETQYF
TGCGCCAGCAGTGAGATAGCGGGAGAGGAGACCCAGTACTTC
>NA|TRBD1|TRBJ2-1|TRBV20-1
CSAVHRGQQFF
TGCAGTGCTGTCCACAGGGGGCAGCAGTTCTTC
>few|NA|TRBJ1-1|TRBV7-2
CASSSGQNTEAFF
TGTGCCAGCAGCTCCGGACAGAACACTGAAGCTTTCTTT
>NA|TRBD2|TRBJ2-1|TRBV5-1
CASSLATSGRISLNEQFF
TGCGCCAGCAGCTTGGCGACTAGCGGGAGGATAAGTTTGAATGAGCAGTTCTTC
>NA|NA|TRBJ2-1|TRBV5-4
CATTPGTYLSYNEQFF
TGTGCCACCACTCCAGGGACTTACCTCTCCTACAATGAGCAGTTCTTC
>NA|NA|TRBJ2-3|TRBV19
CASSIDLTTQYF
TGTGCCAGTAGTATTGACTTAACTACGCAGTATTTT
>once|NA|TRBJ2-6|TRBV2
CASNPRGGSGANVLTF
TGTGCCAGCAACCCAAGGGGGGGTTCTGGGGCCAACGTCCTGACTTTC
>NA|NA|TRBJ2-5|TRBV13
CASSPYAETQYF
TGTGCCAGCAGCCCGTACGCGGAGACCCAGTACTTC
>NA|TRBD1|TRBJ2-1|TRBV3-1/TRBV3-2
CASSRGQGYNEQFF
TGTGCCAGCAGCCGGGGACAGGGATACAATGAGCAGTTCTTC
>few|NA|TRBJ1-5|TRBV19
CASSKIFVNSGNQPQHF
TGTGCCAGTAGTAAGATCTTCGTGAACTCTGGCAATCAGCCCCAGCATTTT
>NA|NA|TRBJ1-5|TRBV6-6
CASSPLSNSNQPQHF
TGTGCCAGCAGTCCCCTGAGCAATAGCAATCAGCCCCAGCATTTT
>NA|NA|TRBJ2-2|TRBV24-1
CATSDPYGPTGELFF
TGTGCCACCAGTGACCCCTACGGTCCCACCGGGGAGCTGTTTTTT
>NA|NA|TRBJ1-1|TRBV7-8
CASSLGLGNTEAFF
TGTGCCAGCAGCTTAGGACTCGGGAACACTGAAGCTTTCTTT
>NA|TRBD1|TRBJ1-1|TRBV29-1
CSVTDRGTEAFF
TGCAGCGTTACGGACAGGGGCACTGAAGCTTTCTTT
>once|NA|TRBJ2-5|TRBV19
CASSPGQGLGETQYF
TGTGCCAGTAGTCCAGGGCAGGGATTAGGAGAGACCCAGTACTTC
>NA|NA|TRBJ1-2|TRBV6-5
CASSFHRNGYTF
TGTGCCAGCAGTTTCCACAGGAATGGCTACACCTTC
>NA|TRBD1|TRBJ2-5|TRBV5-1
CASSLGTGGLETQYF
TGCGCCAGCAGCCTAGGGACAGGGGGACTGGAGACCCAGTACTTC
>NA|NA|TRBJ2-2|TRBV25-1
CASLGAPGELFF
TGTGCCAGCCTTGGGGCCCCCGGGGAGCTGTTTTTT
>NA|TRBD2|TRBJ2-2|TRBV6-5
CASRASGRTGELFF
TGTGCCAGCAGGGCTAGCGGGAGGACCGGGGAGCTGTTTTTT
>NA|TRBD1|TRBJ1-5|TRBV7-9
CASSFTGGPNQPQHF
TGTGCCAGCAGCTTCACAGGGGGCCCCAATCAGCCCCAGCATTTT
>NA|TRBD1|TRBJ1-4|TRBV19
CASSRPGQGNEKLFF
TGTGCCAGTAGTAGACCGGGACAGGGAAATGAAAAACTGTTTTTT
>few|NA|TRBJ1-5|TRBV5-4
CASSMGPEGNQPQHF
TGTGCCAGCAGCATGGGACCTGAGGGCAATCAGCCCCAGCATTTT
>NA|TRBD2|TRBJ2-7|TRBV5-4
CASSVLAGGPYEQYF
TGTGCCAGCAGCGTGCTAGCGGGAGGGCCCTACGAGCAGTACTTC
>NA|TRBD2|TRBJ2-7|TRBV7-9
CASSGGTSGSSYEQYF
TGTGCCAGCAGCGGCGGGACTAGCGGAAGCTCCTACGAGCAGTACTTC
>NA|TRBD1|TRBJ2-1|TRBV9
CASSADRGSYNEQFF
TGTGCCAGCAGCGCAGACAGGGGTTCCTACAATGAGCAGTTCTTC
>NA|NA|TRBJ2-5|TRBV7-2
CASSSQISQTQYF
TGTGCCAGCAGCTCACAGATATCCCAGACCCAGTACTTC
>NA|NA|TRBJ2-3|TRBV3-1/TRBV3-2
CASSQDSGTDTQYF
TGTGCCAGCAGCCAAGATAGTGGCACAGATACGCAGTATTTT
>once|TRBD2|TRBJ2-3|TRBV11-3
CASSLDGTSRDTQYF
TGTGCCAGCAGCTTAGATGGGACTAGCAGGGATACGCAGTATTTT
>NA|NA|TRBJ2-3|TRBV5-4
CASRKGGTDTQYF
TGTGCCAGCAGAAAAGGGGGCACAGATACGCAGTATTTT
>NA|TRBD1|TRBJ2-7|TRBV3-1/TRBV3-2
CASSNPTALTGTYEQYF
TGTGCCAGCAGCAACCCAACCGCCTTGACAGGGACCTACGAGCAGTACTTC
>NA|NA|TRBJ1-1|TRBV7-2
CASSLDNTVSEAFF
TGTGCCAGCAGCTTAGACAATACAGTTTCTGAAGCTTTCTTT
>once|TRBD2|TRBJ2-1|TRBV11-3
CASSPRTSGRPSYNEQFF
TGTGCCAGCTCCCCCCGGACTAGCGGGAGACCCTCCTACAATGAGCAGTTCTTC
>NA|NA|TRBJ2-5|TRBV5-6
CASSLTGGKTQYF
TGTGCCAGCAGCTTGACCGGCGGAAAGACCCAGTACTTC
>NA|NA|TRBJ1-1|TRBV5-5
CASSLMWGTNTEAFF
TGTGCCAGCAGCCTGATGTGGGGCACGAACACTGAAGCTTTCTTT
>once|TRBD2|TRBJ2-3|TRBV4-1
CASSQGSGLAGGVWQYF
TGCGCCAGCAGCCAAGGGTCAGGGCTAGCGGGAGGGGTTTGGCAGTATTTT
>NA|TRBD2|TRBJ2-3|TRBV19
CASTRSGTRISDTQYF
TGTGCCAGTACCCGGTCCGGGACTAGGATTTCTGATACGCAGTATTTT
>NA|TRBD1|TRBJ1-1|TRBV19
CASSRQGDTEAFF
TGTGCCAGTAGTCGACAGGGGGACACTGAAGCTTTCTTT
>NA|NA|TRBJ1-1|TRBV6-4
CASRMTPGTEAFF
TGTGCCAGCAGAATGACCCCGGGCACTGAAGCTTTCTTT
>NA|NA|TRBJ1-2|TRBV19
CASSPQLSYGYTF
TGTGCCAGTAGCCCACAGCTTAGCTATGGCTACACCTTC
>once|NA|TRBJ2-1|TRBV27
CASTPRGGPYNEQFF
TGTGCCAGCACCCCGAGAGGAGGGCCTTACAATGAGCAGTTCTTC
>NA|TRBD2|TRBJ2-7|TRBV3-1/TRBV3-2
CASSPAGDFLSYEQYF
TGTGCCAGCAGCCCCGCGGGGGACTTCCTCTCCTACGAGCAGTACTTC
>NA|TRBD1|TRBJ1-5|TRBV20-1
CSARDRGGNQPQHF
TGCAGTGCTCGTGACAGGGGAGGCAATCAGCCCCAGCATTTT
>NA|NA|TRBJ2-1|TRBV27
CASSILDSNEQFF
NA
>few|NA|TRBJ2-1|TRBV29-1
CSVGRGNEQFF
TGCAGCGTTGGAAGGGGGAATGAGCAGTTCTTC
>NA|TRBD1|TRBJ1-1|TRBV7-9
CASSPTGGEKTTEAFF
TGTGCCAGCAGCCCGACAGGGGGCGAAAAGACCACTGAAGCTTTCTTT